The clone carrying this T cell receptor (beta chain) was detected once. The data originate from a study of blood T cell repertoires in COVID-19. Original methodology: From reference gene primer amplification, estimates of nucleated cell counts were derived. The table came from immunoSEQ multiplex PCR; TCRdb's copy has only in-frame clones and leaves some out. D and trimming come from the DNA, and the V and J calls and clone size come from that table. The profile shows over 100,000 clones, around 88% of them singletons. J was trimmed by 7 bases and V by 0 bases; bases with no gene match: 7. Germline CDR1 and CDR2: KGHSH and LQKENI. This CDR3 has 15 residues.

This chain links TRBV18 with TRBJ1-1; 8 bases agree with TRBD1. The TCR comes from a man aged 50-60 years with acute or convalescent COVID-19. The sequencing sample was made of peripheral blood. The CDR3 sequence is CASSPPTGQGLEAFF. The CDR3 DNA follows: TGTGCCAGCTCACCACCGACCGGACAGGGCCTTGAAGCTTTCTTT. The whole variable domain, filled in from reference TRBV18 and TRBJ1-1, reads NAGVMQNPRHLVRRRGQEARLRCSPMKGHSHVYWYRQLPEEGLKFMVYLQKENIIDESGMPKERFSAEFPKEGPSILRIQQVVRGDSAAYFCASSPPTGQGLEAFFGQGTRLTVV.